This T cell receptor (beta chain) was captured in a study of cytomegalovirus exposure and HLA in healthy donors. The PCR employed 60 Vbeta primers together with 13 Jbeta primers. Using immunoSEQ multiplex PCR, the repertoire was profiled, and TCRdb retains in-frame clones only, with some absent. The sample lists roughly 150,000 clones, approximately 73% occurring once. General study results and limits: Accurate prediction of HLA-A and HLA-B alleles (for most subjects) was reportedly achieved from TCR beta sequences.

CDR3 size: 12 residues. The germline CDR1 and CDR2 sequences are GTSNPN and SVGIG (reference sequence). Trimming cost V 3 bases and J 6 bases; bases outside gene matches: 3. Of note for this clone: Its antigen is currently unknown.

Sample: PBMCs. This clonotype was sampled from a man aged 25-45 years in good health and CMV-seropositive. The chain uses TRBV30 and TRBJ2-3; 7 positions match TRBD1. CDR3 nucleotide sequence: TGTGCCTGGAGGGTGACAGGGGATACGCAGTATTTT. This translates into CAWRVTGDTQYF.